This is a list of T cell receptor beta chains from one sample in a study of shared clonotypes between healthy human individuals. Assay used: immunoSEQ multiplex PCR; TCRdb lists only in-frame clones, some missing. The data show almost 750,000 clones, roughly 72% seen once. The sample comprised memory CD4+ T cells sorted from blood. These receptors were taken from a woman in her twenties or thirties in good health. Both conserved end residues are part of each CDR3. The order of the fields is D gene, J gene, clone size, V gene, CDR3 protein. D genes are given only for firm matches. Size is stated for part of the rows, as once, few or many counts, or as a class when the clone is expanded.

d_call: TRBD1; j_call: TRBJ1-3; clone_size: -; v_call: TRBV28; cdr3_aa: CASRGGPVSGNTIYF
d_call: TRBD2; j_call: TRBJ2-7; clone_size: -; v_call: TRBV28; cdr3_aa: CASGGASGDYEQYF
d_call: -; j_call: TRBJ2-3; clone_size: once; v_call: TRBV9; cdr3_aa: CASSVDEGRTDTQYF
d_call: -; j_call: TRBJ2-1; clone_size: -; v_call: TRBV5-1; cdr3_aa: CASSLASGAYNEQFF
d_call: TRBD2; j_call: TRBJ2-3; clone_size: -; v_call: TRBV5-1; cdr3_aa: CASSPTLASDTQYF
d_call: TRBD2; j_call: TRBJ2-7; clone_size: -; v_call: TRBV28; cdr3_aa: CASSTTSGAAYEQYF
d_call: TRBD1; j_call: TRBJ1-3; clone_size: few; v_call: TRBV28; cdr3_aa: CASSSGTGGVSGNTIYF
d_call: -; j_call: TRBJ2-1; clone_size: -; v_call: TRBV7-8; cdr3_aa: CASSLGGARDYNEQFF
d_call: TRBD2; j_call: TRBJ2-1; clone_size: -; v_call: TRBV15; cdr3_aa: CATWQGTSVAEQFF
d_call: -; j_call: TRBJ1-5; clone_size: -; v_call: TRBV7-9; cdr3_aa: CVRSLRANQPQHF
d_call: TRBD1; j_call: TRBJ2-1; clone_size: -; v_call: TRBV7-3; cdr3_aa: CASSLSPDRARYNEQFF
d_call: -; j_call: TRBJ1-1; clone_size: -; v_call: TRBV7-9; cdr3_aa: CASSLGGRGTEAFF
d_call: -; j_call: TRBJ2-3; clone_size: few; v_call: TRBV28; cdr3_aa: CASSRVGDMADTQYF
d_call: -; j_call: TRBJ2-5; clone_size: -; v_call: TRBV18; cdr3_aa: CASSENVPGETQYF
d_call: TRBD2; j_call: TRBJ2-7; clone_size: -; v_call: TRBV4-2; cdr3_aa: CASSQFDGTSGISYEQYF
d_call: TRBD1; j_call: TRBJ1-3; clone_size: few; v_call: TRBV2; cdr3_aa: CASIAGTARNTIYF
d_call: -; j_call: TRBJ1-5; clone_size: -; v_call: TRBV7-9; cdr3_aa: CASSSTGYQPQHF
d_call: TRBD2; j_call: TRBJ2-2; clone_size: -; v_call: TRBV2; cdr3_aa: CASTLLAGGPSTGELFF
d_call: -; j_call: TRBJ2-2; clone_size: -; v_call: TRBV5-1; cdr3_aa: CASSLVARSTGELFF
d_call: -; j_call: TRBJ1-3; clone_size: -; v_call: TRBV5-1; cdr3_aa: CASSLRTAESSGNTIYF
d_call: -; j_call: TRBJ2-6; clone_size: -; v_call: TRBV19; cdr3_aa: CASSIGGSGANVLTF
d_call: -; j_call: TRBJ1-3; clone_size: once; v_call: TRBV19; cdr3_aa: CATSSVGTGGNTIYF
d_call: -; j_call: TRBJ2-1; clone_size: -; v_call: TRBV6-4; cdr3_aa: CASSAQPDNEQFF
d_call: TRBD1; j_call: TRBJ1-2; clone_size: few; v_call: TRBV6-5; cdr3_aa: CASTETGVGGYTF
d_call: -; j_call: TRBJ2-7; clone_size: -; v_call: TRBV28; cdr3_aa: CASRPSHLRGRIHEQYF
d_call: TRBD2; j_call: TRBJ2-2; clone_size: -; v_call: TRBV10-2; cdr3_aa: CASTLAANTGELFF
d_call: -; j_call: TRBJ2-2; clone_size: many; v_call: TRBV11-1; cdr3_aa: CASSLSDTGELFF
d_call: -; j_call: TRBJ2-5; clone_size: -; v_call: TRBV19; cdr3_aa: CASSTSGAETQYF
d_call: -; j_call: TRBJ1-2; clone_size: -; v_call: TRBV9; cdr3_aa: CASSVEGLGYTF
d_call: -; j_call: TRBJ2-3; clone_size: -; v_call: TRBV18; cdr3_aa: CASSPFSGLSSTDTQYF
d_call: -; j_call: TRBJ1-4; clone_size: -; v_call: TRBV27; cdr3_aa: CETGREATNEKLFF
d_call: TRBD1; j_call: TRBJ1-2; clone_size: few; v_call: TRBV18; cdr3_aa: CASSPIPLGQDYGYTF
d_call: -; j_call: TRBJ1-2; clone_size: many; v_call: TRBV2; cdr3_aa: CASNGWGEEGYTF
d_call: TRBD2; j_call: TRBJ2-7; clone_size: -; v_call: TRBV28; cdr3_aa: CASSPSGRGELNLEQYF
d_call: -; j_call: TRBJ2-5; clone_size: -; v_call: TRBV19; cdr3_aa: CASSVQETQYF
d_call: TRBD2; j_call: TRBJ2-7; clone_size: -; v_call: TRBV5-1; cdr3_aa: CASSLGLAGAPSSYEQYF
d_call: -; j_call: TRBJ2-7; clone_size: -; v_call: TRBV5-4; cdr3_aa: CASSSGRSYEQYF
d_call: -; j_call: TRBJ1-5; clone_size: -; v_call: TRBV10-3; cdr3_aa: CAIWDGARNQPQHF
d_call: TRBD1; j_call: TRBJ1-5; clone_size: once; v_call: TRBV6-1; cdr3_aa: CASSDPTGRGNQPQHF
d_call: -; j_call: TRBJ1-4; clone_size: -; v_call: TRBV5-1; cdr3_aa: CASSLAREDKLFF
d_call: TRBD1; j_call: TRBJ1-1; clone_size: -; v_call: TRBV29-1; cdr3_aa: CSVALTGAASEAFF
d_call: -; j_call: TRBJ2-3; clone_size: -; v_call: TRBV10-2; cdr3_aa: CASSGKGPFSTDTQYF
d_call: -; j_call: TRBJ1-2; clone_size: -; v_call: TRBV2; cdr3_aa: CASSTTPGLSNYGYTF
d_call: TRBD1; j_call: TRBJ2-7; clone_size: -; v_call: TRBV7-2; cdr3_aa: CASSPWDRGVGEQYF
d_call: -; j_call: TRBJ1-3; clone_size: few; v_call: TRBV19; cdr3_aa: CASSIRTLLNTIYF
d_call: -; j_call: TRBJ2-3; clone_size: -; v_call: TRBV10-3; cdr3_aa: CAIRDPSPGSDTQYF
d_call: -; j_call: TRBJ1-3; clone_size: -; v_call: TRBV5-1; cdr3_aa: CASSLDRENTIYF
d_call: -; j_call: TRBJ2-3; clone_size: -; v_call: TRBV7-3; cdr3_aa: CASSYGAGTDTQYF
d_call: -; j_call: TRBJ2-5; clone_size: -; v_call: TRBV29-1; cdr3_aa: CSVRRGRQTQYF
d_call: -; j_call: TRBJ2-1; clone_size: -; v_call: TRBV25-1; cdr3_aa: CASSEPTGQGQFF
d_call: -; j_call: TRBJ2-5; clone_size: -; v_call: TRBV19; cdr3_aa: CASSQGREETQYF
d_call: -; j_call: TRBJ1-5; clone_size: -; v_call: TRBV29-1; cdr3_aa: CSVEVQGDQPQHF
d_call: -; j_call: TRBJ1-3; clone_size: -; v_call: TRBV19; cdr3_aa: CASSIGRRLSGNTIYF
d_call: -; j_call: TRBJ2-2; clone_size: -; v_call: TRBV13; cdr3_aa: CATETNTNTGELFF
d_call: -; j_call: TRBJ1-2; clone_size: -; v_call: TRBV19; cdr3_aa: CASILQGDTLYGYTF